This TCR beta chain was identified during a study of cytomegalovirus exposure and HLA in healthy donors (dated by TCRdb to 2016 to 2017). Broadly, across the study: An earlier analysis of 587 of the donors reported 250 to 300 Gb of sequence data and some 110 million unique TCR beta sequences obtained from approximately 180 million T cells. Approximately 300 gigabases of sequencing data and around 85 million unique TCR sequences made up an early release that covered some 640 HLA-typed donors. Of the roughly 410 genotyped donors, approximately 81% were placed in the genetic ancestry cluster associated with self-reported Caucasian donors. The study was designed to test whether signatures of past pathogen exposure could be identified by cataloging public T cell receptors. The study used immunosequencing to profile the T cell repertoires of more than 650 subjects and linked those repertoires to cytomegalovirus serostatus. Besides the first cohort of around 700 subjects, a separate validation cohort made up of over 100 different subjects was used. The study combined high-throughput TCR immunosequencing, statistical association of individual TCRs with disease status, and machine learning to predict cytomegalovirus infection status. In a later analysis, previously published TCR beta repertoires from 666 donors were re-analyzed and high-resolution HLA genotyping was added so that TCR occurrence patterns could be studied. The later analysis used no new phenotypic data to find candidate immune exposures, relying instead on TCR beta sequences and their occurrence across donors. An earlier analysis of 587 of the donors used high-throughput TCR beta sequencing to judge whether each TCR beta V gene segment behaved as functional or pseudogenic. Donor age, sex, ethnicity and CMV serostatus were collected together with the repertoire data. Genome-wide SNP genotypes for about 65% of the 666 donors were used in a later genetic analysis, which treated that subset as a discovery cohort. Every repertoire in the discovery cohort had been generated on one and the same sequencing platform. Class I and class II HLA loci were covered by the typing at four-digit resolution. Typing coverage varied by locus: roughly 620-640 donors for A, B, C, DRB1 and DQB1; about 520 for DQA1; about 570 for DPA1; approximately 450 for DPB1. Several DR-DQ haplotypes were treated as single units for association and clustering because of strong linkage in the cohort. Across about 380 genotyped donors of the cohort, an average of approximately 200,000 unique TCR beta nucleotide sequences per donor were sequenced, and around 19% of those sequences were non-productive. Points the paper makes about the study in general: Immune exposure information for the cohort was limited to CMV serostatus. In a later analysis, the rate of TCR association differed among HLA loci, with DRB1 alleles having the most associated TCRs and HLA-C alleles having the fewest. In this cohort, only TCR beta chains were sequenced, and detectable features were limited by the absence of alpha or paired-chain data. It was suggested by the authors that the approach could potentially be generalized to other disease states and immunological phenotypes. Because some donors lacked HLA typing at each locus, the association tests relied only on the typed subset. In an earlier analysis of 450 to 750 of the donors, most TCR beta V segments appeared in productive rearrangements about 90% or about 30% of the time, broadly matching IMGT annotations. Because counts were too low, roughly 16 rarely observed V segments, including chromosome 9 orphons, were excluded from the earlier analysis of around 640 of the donors. A total of 150 to 200 TCR beta chains were listed by the study as associated with cytomegalovirus. Most CMV-associated TCR beta chains appeared to be HLA-restricted in a later analysis, and the HLA associations seemed to be driven largely by CMV exposure. At a false discovery rate of 0.05, a later analysis linked under 20,000 TCR beta sequences to specific HLA alleles. While some public TCRs were present in many individuals, most TCR sequences turned up only very rarely across donors. According to a later analysis, parvovirus B19, influenza, CMV and Epstein-Barr virus appeared linked to several top co-occurrence clusters. A later analysis found that HLA-associated TCR beta chains were more clonally expanded and had lower generation probabilities than equally common non-associated chains. Linkage disequilibrium might explain the correlated functional status among segregating V segments, but an unknown experimental factor could not be ruled out. A further reported finding was that TCR beta sequences accurately predicted the HLA-A and HLA-B alleles for most subjects in the first cohort. Sequencing depth was assumed to be roughly uniform across donors in the presence/absence analyses, though that assumption may not hold. According to a later genetic analysis, donors in an Asian-associated ancestry cluster had fewer N-insertions in productive TCRs than the approximately 650-donor mean. In a later genetic analysis, a missense DCLRE1C variant was associated with V-gene and J-gene trimming of TCR beta chains, and the association was replicated in an independent cohort. In vitro tests confirmed that a few of the cytomegalovirus-associated TCR beta chains recognize cytomegalovirus antigens. The classifier was reported to diagnose cytomegalovirus status with high specificity and sensitivity in both the original cohort and the validation cohort. Because the 87-base-pair reads could not distinguish some IMGT-functional V segments, including TRBV6-2 and TRBV6-3, those segments were excluded. A group of highly shared sequence variants was considered likely to be a technical artifact of the sequencing pipeline. When HLA alleles, especially DR and DQ, strongly co-occurred, attributing TCR associations to individual alleles was difficult.

The library came from the immunoSEQ multiplex PCR assay. For the multiplex PCR, a mixture combining 60 forward primers for TCR Vbeta segments and 13 reverse primers for TCR Jbeta segments was used. The CDR3 region of rearranged TCR beta genes was amplified from genomic DNA with a multiplex PCR assay. The Illumina HiSeq System was used to sequence the amplified TCR beta libraries as 87-base-pair reads. From the authors' description of their analysis: A later analysis counted approximately 84 million unique TCR beta chains across the 700 or so repertoires, and some 11 million of these chains were shared by at least two donors. Raw reads were error-corrected and collapsed into unique sequences with a nearest-neighbor algorithm that merged closely related sequences to remove PCR and sequencing errors. CDR3 sequences were aligned to IMGT reference sequences to assign V, D and J gene segments. For a sequence to be retained, at least a six-nucleotide match to both a V gene segment and a J gene segment was required. Rearrangements were called productive when the CDR3 lacked stop codons and stayed in frame with V and J; all others were non-productive. Following IMGT convention, CDR3 was defined as the stretch from the second conserved V-encoded cysteine to the conserved J-encoded phenylalanine. Sequences without an unambiguous match to a single V gene segment were excluded from the earlier analysis of approximately 560 of the donors. An earlier analysis of 587 of the donors called V segments functional above 56.7% productive rearrangements and segregating when the between-donor standard deviation exceeded 5%. A statistical classification framework was developed to diagnose cytomegalovirus status using the catalog of TCR beta chain sequences. In a later analysis, V and J genes were assigned by comparing TCR nucleotide sequences against IMGT/GENE-DB human TR gene sequences. The TCRdist pipeline was used in a later analysis to assign CDR3 sequences and most-parsimonious VDJ recombination scenarios. In a later analysis, every TCR beta chain was defined by the combination of its CDR3 amino acid sequence and its V-gene family, and reads without a unique V-gene family were dropped. A later analysis removed 450 to 600 highly shared, low-generation-probability nucleotide sequences to deal with suspected cross-contamination and a sequencing artifact. A later analysis calculated a clonal expansion index for each public chain from normalized within-repertoire ranks of inferred template counts. In a later analysis, generation probabilities were computed using a VDJ recombination model fitted to out-of-frame rearrangements, and the results were checked against IGoR. Hypergeometric tests were used in a later analysis to score TCR-TCR, TCR-HLA and TCR-CMV co-occurrence, with a repertoire-size bias correction applied to the TCR pairs. False discovery rates were estimated in a later analysis by permuting HLA or CMV assignments 20 times. A later analysis grouped co-occurring TCRs with DBSCAN, adding TCRdist sequence similarity when clustering within HLA-allele-positive subsets. Repertoires with fewer than 30,000 or more than 120,000 public chains, plus five repertoires with anomalous nucleotide sharing, were excluded from co-occurrence clustering. Imported from immuneACCESS, the table was reduced by TCRdb to in-frame sequences with V and J called. These copies leave out some clones; in studies compared against another copy, an unresolved V gene accounts for under half, and the cause of the remainder is not known. The DNA gave D and trimming, while V, J and clone size come from that table. Present in this sample are approximately 130,000 clones, around 69% of which were seen just once. The top ten clonotypes cover approximately 2.9% of the sample.

The cohort comprised fewer than 750 healthy bone marrow donors. Cohort members were all nominally healthy when sampled, although unrecorded immune exposures were likely present. CMV serostatus was positive for roughly 290 and negative for about 50% of the roughly 670 cohort members, and was not recorded for this donor. A peripheral blood sample was provided by each donor, and peripheral blood mononuclear cells were used for TCR beta sequencing. Genomic DNA extraction from the blood cell samples was performed with the Qiagen DNeasy Blood Extraction Kit. This clone was detected a few times. No antigen is known for it. Per-base quality was not reported, and no clone a single base away is much larger than it. Other DNA sequences in the same sample also yield this CDR3. The germline V gene gives CDR1 as KGHSH and CDR2 as LQKENI. The CDR3 starts with the cysteine, ends with the phenylalanine, and has 15 residues. Only the CDR3 DNA stays, 45 bases, in frame from base 1. Unmatched junction bases come to 16, with V trimmed by 4 bases and J by 10 bases.

This sequence originates from a human donor in good health. This receptor chain uses TRBV18 and TRBJ2-7; TRBD2 fits 7 bases in the junction. The sequenced sample consisted of PBMCs. The nucleotides are TGTGCCAGCTCACAAAAAGGGCCGGGGGGATGGGAACAGTACTTC. This yields the protein CASSQKGPGGWEQYF. The CDR3, completed at both ends by the reference TRBV18 and TRBJ2-7 genes, gives the full variable domain NAGVMQNPRHLVRRRGQEARLRCSPMKGHSHVYWYRQLPEEGLKFMVYLQKENIIDESGMPKERFSAEFPKEGPSILRIQQVVRGDSAAYFCASSQKGPGGWEQYFGPGTRLTVT.